The rows below give T cell receptor beta chains drawn from one sample of a study of technical replicates of blood from a few donors. Sequencing was performed with immunoSEQ multiplex PCR; in TCRdb, only in-frame clones are kept and a portion is missing. This table holds roughly 80,000 clones, around nine tenths found once. The sequenced sample consisted of T cells isolated from PBMCs. The receptor set was obtained from a human donor in good health. The CDR3 runs from the conserved cysteine through the conserved F or W. A D gene is named only where the DNA matches it firmly. The size entry is marked missing in some rows and otherwise reads once, few, many or a size class.

NA,TRBD2,TRBV19,TRBJ2-2,19,TGTGCCAGTAGTATACTGCCCGGACTAGCGGGGTCGAACACCGGGGAGCTGTTTTTT,CASSILPGLAGSNTGELFF
NA,TRBD1,TRBV19,TRBJ1-1,16,TGTGCCAGTAACACCGGGACAGGGGTCATGAACACTGAAGCTTTCTTT,CASNTGTGVMNTEAFF
NA,NA,TRBV5-1,TRBJ1-1,17,TGCGCCAGCAGCTTGTTACTACAGGGCCAATTGAACACTGAAGCTTTCTTT,CASSLLLQGQLNTEAFF
NA,NA,TRBV28,TRBJ1-2,13,TGTGCCAGCAGTTTCAACAGGGCCTATGGCTACACCTTC,CASSFNRAYGYTF
NA,NA,TRBV10-3,TRBJ2-3,17,TGTGCCATCAGTGAGTCCCCAACCCCGGTGGGCACAGATACGCAGTATTTT,CAISESPTPVGTDTQYF
NA,NA,TRBV4-2,TRBJ2-3,14,TGTGCCAGCTCATCGACAGGTGGGTCGGATACGCAGTATTTT,CASSSTGGSDTQYF
NA,TRBD1,TRBV28,TRBJ2-7,17,TGTGCCAGCAGTTCCCAATCTGTCCGGGACAGCTCCTACGAGCAGTACTTC,CASSSQSVRDSSYEQYF
once,NA,TRBV18,TRBJ2-7,14,TGTGCCAGCTCACCACGAGCCGGAGCCTACGAGCAGTACTTC,CASSPRAGAYEQYF
NA,NA,TRBV19,TRBJ1-3,15,TGTGCCAGTAGTGAAGGAGAGGCCCTTTTAAACACCATATATTTT,CASSEGEALLNTIYF
once,NA,TRBV5-4,TRBJ1-1,14,TGTGCCAGCAGCTTGGAAAGCATGAACACTGAAGCTTTCTTT,CASSLESMNTEAFF
NA,NA,TRBV6-6,TRBJ2-7,16,TGTGCCAGCAGTTACCTGGCAGGGGAGTTTTCCTACGAGCAGTACTTC,CASSYLAGEFSYEQYF